A selection of T cell receptor beta chains follows, all from one sample in a study of PD-1 blockade in classical Hodgkin lymphoma. Assay: immunoSEQ multiplex PCR; the TCRdb copy retains only in-frame clones and omits some. Among about 110,000 clones listed, nearly 90% were seen once. The specimen comprised peripheral blood mononuclear cells (PBMCs), sampled before the second cycle of nivolumab. These receptors all stem from a human donor with classical Hodgkin lymphoma. Each CDR3 is given with its conserved first and last residue. The order of the fields is CDR3 protein, CDR3 DNA, D gene, clone size, V gene, J gene. The D gene is left open where the match is weak. Only part of the rows carry a size: once, few, many, or a class if the clone is expanded.

CDR3aa: CASSLGVGGGYGYTF
CDR3nt: TGTGCCAGCAGCTTAGGCGTAGGGGGAGGCTATGGCTACACCTTC
d_gene: -
abundance: -
v_gene: TRBV7-2
j_gene: TRBJ1-2

CDR3aa: CASSQSMTGLRDEQFF
CDR3nt: TGCGCCAGCAGTCAATCAATGACGGGCCTACGGGATGAGCAGTTCTTC
d_gene: -
abundance: once
v_gene: TRBV23-1
j_gene: TRBJ2-1

CDR3aa: CASSPQAGLHAYEQYF
CDR3nt: TGTGCCAGCAGCCCCCAGGCAGGGCTACACGCCTACGAGCAGTACTTC
d_gene: -
abundance: -
v_gene: TRBV7-9
j_gene: TRBJ2-7

CDR3aa: CASTRGRGVNTDTQYF
CDR3nt: TGCGCCAGCACAAGGGGAAGGGGGGTTAACACAGATACGCAGTATTTT
d_gene: -
abundance: -
v_gene: TRBV5-1
j_gene: TRBJ2-3

CDR3aa: CASSTGLAGKPTDTQYF
CDR3nt: TGCGCCAGCAGCACCGGACTAGCGGGAAAACCCACAGATACGCAGTATTTT
d_gene: TRBD2
abundance: -
v_gene: TRBV5-1
j_gene: TRBJ2-3

CDR3aa: CASSHDRRSRIYTF
CDR3nt: TGTGCCAGCAGCCACGACCGACGTTCCCGCATTTACACCTTC
d_gene: -
abundance: once
v_gene: TRBV5-5
j_gene: TRBJ1-2

CDR3aa: CAWRAQATEAFF
CDR3nt: TGTGCCTGGAGGGCCCAGGCGACTGAAGCTTTCTTT
d_gene: -
abundance: -
v_gene: TRBV30
j_gene: TRBJ1-1

CDR3aa: CASNPTGGEPHEQYF
CDR3nt: TGTGCCAGCAACCCAACGGGGGGGGAACCTCATGAGCAGTACTTC
d_gene: TRBD2
abundance: -
v_gene: TRBV6-5
j_gene: TRBJ2-7

CDR3aa: CASSFGEDNQPQHF
CDR3nt: TGTGCCAGCAGCTTCGGGGAAGACAATCAGCCCCAGCATTTT
d_gene: -
abundance: -
v_gene: TRBV7-8
j_gene: TRBJ1-5

CDR3aa: CAIKEDRGRYEQYF
CDR3nt: TGTGCCATCAAGGAAGACAGGGGGCGATACGAGCAGTACTTC
d_gene: TRBD1
abundance: -
v_gene: TRBV10-3
j_gene: TRBJ2-7

CDR3aa: CASSQVAGGLYNEQFF
CDR3nt: TGCGCCAGCAGCCAAGTAGCGGGAGGCCTATACAATGAGCAGTTCTTC
d_gene: TRBD2
abundance: -
v_gene: TRBV4-1
j_gene: TRBJ2-1

CDR3aa: CASSLDRGDGYTF
CDR3nt: TGCGCCAGCAGCCTCGACAGGGGGGACGGCTACACCTTC
d_gene: TRBD1
abundance: -
v_gene: TRBV4-3
j_gene: TRBJ1-2

CDR3aa: CSAPPSGRGFNNEQFF
CDR3nt: TGCAGCGCCCCTCCCTCGGGCAGGGGGTTTAACAATGAGCAGTTCTTC
d_gene: TRBD1
abundance: -
v_gene: TRBV29-1
j_gene: TRBJ2-1

CDR3aa: CASNSRESSDTQYF
CDR3nt: TGTGCCAGCAACTCGCGGGAGTCCTCAGATACGCAGTATTTT
d_gene: TRBD2
abundance: once
v_gene: TRBV7-9
j_gene: TRBJ2-3

CDR3aa: CASSTGTIYNEQFF
CDR3nt: TGCGCCAGCAGCACTGGGACCATCTACAATGAGCAGTTCTTC
d_gene: -
abundance: -
v_gene: TRBV5-1
j_gene: TRBJ2-1

CDR3aa: CASSLSALAGRVNEQFF
CDR3nt: TGTGCCAGCAGCTTATCAGCCTTAGCGGGAAGGGTCAATGAGCAGTTCTTC
d_gene: TRBD2
abundance: -
v_gene: TRBV11-2
j_gene: TRBJ2-1

CDR3aa: CASTLVTGIYGYTF
CDR3nt: TGTGCCAGCACCCTAGTGACAGGGATTTATGGCTACACCTTC
d_gene: TRBD1
abundance: -
v_gene: TRBV28
j_gene: TRBJ1-2

CDR3aa: CASSQIGQRGSSYEQYF
CDR3nt: TGTGCCAGCAGCCAAATCGGTCAAAGGGGGAGCTCCTACGAGCAGTACTTC
d_gene: -
abundance: -
v_gene: TRBV14
j_gene: TRBJ2-7

CDR3aa: CASTGASHTDTQYF
CDR3nt: TGTGCCAGCACCGGGGCCTCCCATACCGATACGCAGTATTTT
d_gene: -
abundance: once
v_gene: TRBV9
j_gene: TRBJ2-3

CDR3aa: CASSSDEEKLFF
CDR3nt: TGCGCCAGCAGCTCGGATGAAGAAAAACTGTTTTTT
d_gene: -
abundance: -
v_gene: TRBV10-1
j_gene: TRBJ1-4

CDR3aa: CASSPRDQSYEQYF
CDR3nt: TGTGCCAGCAGTCCCCGGGACCAGTCCTACGAGCAGTACTTC
d_gene: -
abundance: -
v_gene: TRBV28
j_gene: TRBJ2-7

CDR3aa: CASSPPGVDEQFF
CDR3nt: TGTGCCAGCAGCCCGCCAGGGGTGGATGAGCAGTTCTTC
d_gene: -
abundance: -
v_gene: TRBV11-2
j_gene: TRBJ2-1

CDR3aa: CASSTGNRYEQYF
CDR3nt: TGTGCCAGTAGTACAGGCAACCGCTACGAGCAGTACTTC
d_gene: -
abundance: -
v_gene: TRBV19
j_gene: TRBJ2-7

CDR3aa: CAISYHFRDTKPPGELFF
CDR3nt: TGTGCCATCAGCTATCATTTCCGGGACACAAAACCACCCGGGGAGCTGTTTTTT
d_gene: -
abundance: -
v_gene: TRBV10-3
j_gene: TRBJ2-2

CDR3aa: CSAKNGGGESYGYTF
CDR3nt: TGCAGCGCTAAGAACGGAGGCGGCGAGAGCTATGGCTACACCTTC
d_gene: -
abundance: -
v_gene: TRBV29-1
j_gene: TRBJ1-2

CDR3aa: CASSWKISSPPFMTKNDEQYF
CDR3nt: TGCGCCAGCAGCTGGAAAATTTCCAGCCCTCCATTCATGACAAAAAACGACGAGCAGTACTTC
d_gene: -
abundance: -
v_gene: TRBV5-1
j_gene: TRBJ2-7

CDR3aa: CASSQGIRAYEQYF
CDR3nt: TGTGCCAGCAGTCAGGGAATCCGTGCCTACGAGCAGTACTTC
d_gene: -
abundance: -
v_gene: TRBV6-5
j_gene: TRBJ2-7

CDR3aa: CASSDTHNYGYTF
CDR3nt: TGTGCCAGCAGCGATACTCATAACTATGGCTACACCTTC
d_gene: -
abundance: once
v_gene: TRBV7-9
j_gene: TRBJ1-2

CDR3aa: CASSHPPIGDTQYF
CDR3nt: TGCGCCAGCAGCCATCCTCCCATAGGAGATACGCAGTATTTT
d_gene: -
abundance: -
v_gene: TRBV4-1
j_gene: TRBJ2-3

CDR3aa: CASSTTSGRAGEQYF
CDR3nt: TGTGCCAGCAGCACGACTAGCGGGAGGGCCGGCGAGCAGTACTTC
d_gene: TRBD2
abundance: -
v_gene: TRBV5-4
j_gene: TRBJ2-7

CDR3aa: CASSRGQENTEAFF
CDR3nt: TGTGCCAGCAGTCGGGGACAGGAGAACACTGAAGCTTTCTTT
d_gene: TRBD1
abundance: once
v_gene: TRBV6-5
j_gene: TRBJ1-1

CDR3aa: CASTPGNYGYTF
CDR3nt: TGTGCCAGCACCCCAGGGAACTATGGCTACACCTTC
d_gene: -
abundance: -
v_gene: TRBV5-6
j_gene: TRBJ1-2

CDR3aa: CASSQAAQGGYNEQFF
CDR3nt: TGCGCCAGCAGCCAAGCGGCGCAGGGGGGATACAATGAGCAGTTCTTC
d_gene: -
abundance: -
v_gene: TRBV4-1
j_gene: TRBJ2-1

CDR3aa: CASSLPGQGKLFF
CDR3nt: TGTGCCAGCAGCTTACCGGGACAGGGGAAACTGTTTTTT
d_gene: TRBD1
abundance: few
v_gene: TRBV7-6
j_gene: TRBJ1-4

CDR3aa: CASTSEVPGELFF
CDR3nt: TGTGCCAGCACCTCGGAGGTCCCCGGGGAGCTGTTTTTT
d_gene: -
abundance: -
v_gene: TRBV6-5
j_gene: TRBJ2-2

CDR3aa: CASSLEAGRETQYF
CDR3nt: TGCGCCAGCAGCTTGGAGGCAGGGAGAGAGACCCAGTACTTC
d_gene: -
abundance: -
v_gene: TRBV5-1
j_gene: TRBJ2-5

CDR3aa: CASSSGWGNEKLFF
CDR3nt: TGTGCCAGCAGTTCCGGCTGGGGTAATGAAAAACTGTTTTTT
d_gene: -
abundance: -
v_gene: TRBV27
j_gene: TRBJ1-4

CDR3aa: CASSPSSGANVLTF
CDR3nt: TGTGCCAGCAGCCCTAGCTCTGGGGCCAACGTCCTGACTTTC
d_gene: -
abundance: -
v_gene: TRBV7-2
j_gene: TRBJ2-6

CDR3aa: CASSLQLAGSEQYF
CDR3nt: TGTGCCAGCAGCTTGCAGCTAGCGGGATCCGAGCAGTACTTC
d_gene: TRBD2
abundance: -
v_gene: TRBV5-4
j_gene: TRBJ2-7

CDR3aa: CASSLSAGGTDTQYF
CDR3nt: TGTGCCAGCAGCTTGTCCGCGGGAGGCACAGATACGCAGTATTTT
d_gene: TRBD2
abundance: -
v_gene: TRBV7-2
j_gene: TRBJ2-3

CDR3aa: CASSSTTGGPSPSSYEQYF
CDR3nt: TGCGCCAGCAGCTCGACGACAGGGGGTCCGTCTCCTAGCTCCTACGAGCAGTACTTC
d_gene: TRBD1
abundance: -
v_gene: TRBV5-1
j_gene: TRBJ2-7

CDR3aa: CASSLRGTDEQYF
CDR3nt: TGTGCCAGCAGTCTCAGGGGGACGGACGAGCAGTACTTC
d_gene: TRBD1
abundance: -
v_gene: TRBV5-4
j_gene: TRBJ2-7

CDR3aa: CASSLVQGLGNTGELFF
CDR3nt: TGTGCCAGCAGCTTAGTTCAGGGACTAGGGAACACCGGGGAGCTGTTTTTT
d_gene: TRBD2
abundance: -
v_gene: TRBV5-6
j_gene: TRBJ2-2

CDR3aa: CASSLGGGFGNQPQHF
CDR3nt: TGTGCCAGCAGTTTAGGTGGGGGCTTCGGCAATCAGCCCCAGCATTTT
d_gene: -
abundance: -
v_gene: TRBV27
j_gene: TRBJ1-5

CDR3aa: CAISASGQRDNEQFF
CDR3nt: TGTGCCATCTCAGCTTCGGGACAACGCGACAATGAGCAGTTCTTC
d_gene: -
abundance: -
v_gene: TRBV5-4
j_gene: TRBJ2-1

CDR3aa: CASSDLPYEQYF
CDR3nt: TGTGCCAGCAGTGACCTCCCCTACGAGCAGTACTTC
d_gene: -
abundance: -
v_gene: TRBV2
j_gene: TRBJ2-7

CDR3aa: CASSEARTGELFF
CDR3nt: TGTGCCAGCAGTGAGGCCCGAACCGGGGAGCTGTTTTTT
d_gene: -
abundance: -
v_gene: TRBV6-4
j_gene: TRBJ2-2

CDR3aa: CASSLQVMNTEAFF
CDR3nt: TGTGCCAGCAGCTTACAGGTCATGAACACTGAAGCTTTCTTT
d_gene: -
abundance: -
v_gene: TRBV5-4
j_gene: TRBJ1-1

CDR3aa: CASTPSTGNTIYF
CDR3nt: TGTGCCAGCACACCGTCCACCGGAAACACCATATATTTT
d_gene: -
abundance: -
v_gene: TRBV7-2
j_gene: TRBJ1-3

CDR3aa: CASKRVASTDTQYF
CDR3nt: TGTGCCAGTAAACGGGTTGCTAGCACAGATACGCAGTATTTT
d_gene: -
abundance: -
v_gene: TRBV19
j_gene: TRBJ2-3

CDR3aa: CASSFMSDEQYF
CDR3nt: TGTGCCAGCAGTTTTATGAGCGACGAGCAGTACTTC
d_gene: -
abundance: -
v_gene: TRBV7-2
j_gene: TRBJ2-7

CDR3aa: CASSVPGPDTQYF
CDR3nt: TGTGCCAGCAGTGTTCCAGGGCCAGATACGCAGTATTTT
d_gene: -
abundance: -
v_gene: TRBV6-1
j_gene: TRBJ2-3